This passage covers 26 T cell receptor beta chains from one sample sequenced in a study of beta chain features in type 1 diabetes. Their cognate antigens are unknown. Expressed TCRB transcripts were sequenced after all isolated RNA was converted to cDNA. Using immunoSEQ multiplex PCR, the repertoire was profiled, and TCRdb retains in-frame clones only, with some absent. The repertoire holds under 130,000 clones, with approximately 30% as singletons. Study-wide results and caveats: TCRB CDR3 length was moderately but significantly reduced in all four CD4+ subsets of Type 1 diabetes patients.

Sample: central memory CD4+ T cells from blood. The receptors were gathered from a woman aged 18-35 years with type 1 diabetes.

The rearrangement links TRBV7-6 to TRBJ2-3, with TRBD2 identical over 9 bases. Germline CDR1 reads SGHVS; CDR2 reads FNYEAQ. J was trimmed by 5 bases and V by 8 bases; bases with no gene match: 5. The CDR3 spans 13 residues. DNA for the CDR3: TGTGCCAGCGGGGGTAGCGGGAGAGATACGCAGTATTTT. It specifies CASGGSGRDTQYF. Based on the CDR3 plus reference TRBV7-6 and TRBJ2-3, the full variable domain is GAGVSQSPRYKVTKRGQDVALRCDPISGHVSLYWYRQALGQGPEFLTYFNYEAQQDKSGLPNDRFSAERPEGSISTLTIQRTEQRDSAMYRCASGGSGRDTQYFGPGTRLTVL.

This clone has more than one count but fewer than ten. The chain combines TRBV11-3 with TRBJ2-7, with 8 positions matching TRBD1. This CDR3 contains 20 residues. CDR1 is SGHNT, CDR2 YENEEA, per germline. Trimming at V came to 6 bases and at J to 2 bases, leaving 24 bases not matched to a gene. This CDR3 reads CASRIRSSGGVIQGAYEQYF. CDR3 coding DNA: TGTGCCAGCAGGATAAGGTCCTCAGGGGGCGTAATTCAGGGGGCCTACGAGCAGTACTTC.

The chain joins TRBV7-9 to TRBJ2-4; possibly TRBD1 for D (5 bases). CDR3 length: 15 residues. The V gene's germline CDR1 is SEHNR and CDR2 FQNEAQ (reference sequence). Trimming left V 4 bases short and J 7 bases short, with 17 bases between. The CDR3 sequence: CASSSPTPTVNIQYF. Written as DNA, the CDR3 is TGTGCCAGCAGCTCCCCAACCCCGACAGTTAACATTCAGTACTTC.

This clone showed up just a few times. The genes are TRBV6-5 and TRBJ2-3, with TRBD1 matching over 8 bases. V was clipped by 6 bases and J by 2 bases; unmatched bases: 4. Germline V gene data show CDR1 as MNHEY and CDR2 as SVGAGI. The CDR3 extends over 14 amino acids. As DNA, the CDR3 is TGTGCCAGCAGGGGGGACAGGTCCACAGATACGCAGTATTTT. Translating gives CASRGDRSTDTQYF.

The chain couples TRBV18 to TRBJ2-1, with 7 bases aligning to TRBD1. CDR1 is KGHSH and CDR2 is LQKENI in the germline V gene. The CDR3 contains 14 residues. Germline trimming cut 4 bases from V and 4 bases from J; bases unmatched to any gene: 4. The CDR3 nucleotides are TGTGCCAGCTCACTTCAGGGGGTTTACAATGAGCAGTTCTTC. It is translated as CASSLQGVYNEQFF.

V and J are TRBV7-9 and TRBJ1-2; D ambiguous. CDR1 is SEHNR, CDR2 FQNEAQ, per germline (reference sequence). The CDR3 contains 14 residues. V lost 0 bases and J 5 bases, leaving 10 bases between the germline ends. The CDR3 coding sequence is TGTGCCAGCAGCTTAGCTAACCAGGAATATGGCTACACCTTC. Protein product: CASSLANQEYGYTF.

The CDR3 spells CASSRQGRYGYTF. For the CDR3, the DNA is TGTGCCAGCAGTCGACAGGGGCGTTATGGCTACACCTTC. The V and J genes are TRBV6-5 and TRBJ1-2; 8 nucleotides align to TRBD1. The CDR3 has 13 residues. The V gene's germline CDR1 is MNHEY and CDR2 SVGAGI. V was clipped by 5 bases and J by 5 bases; unmatched bases: 4.

The chain couples TRBV5-6 to TRBJ1-1; TRBD1 aligns across 7 bases. Looked up from germline, CDR1 is SGHDT and CDR2 is YYEEEE. The CDR3 contains 14 residues. Germline trimming cut 4 bases from V and 4 bases from J; bases unmatched to any gene: 7. CDR3 bases: TGTGCCAGCAGCCTAAACAGGGGCCCCACTGAAGCTTTCTTT. Translating gives CASSLNRGPTEAFF.

The sample holds a few counts of this clone. The chain joins TRBV28 to TRBJ2-1, with D tentatively TRBD2 (7 bases). Per germline, CDR1 MDHEN and CDR2 SYDVKM. CDR3 length: 14 amino acids. V lost 8 bases to trimming and J lost 7 bases, with 18 bases between them. The CDR3 nucleotides are TGTGCCAGCGGGAAAGGGGGGGCGGCGAATGAGCAGTTCTTC. It translates to CASGKGGAANEQFF.

This clone turned up a few times. This chain links TRBV6-1 with TRBJ2-5; 14 nucleotides align to TRBD2. The CDR3 totals 18 residues. V gave up 5 bases and J gave up 6 bases; unmatched junction bases: 14. Per the germline V gene, CDR1 is MNHNS and CDR2 is SASEGT. CDR3 sequence: CASSQDGLAGGLAKTQYF. Written as DNA, the CDR3 is TGTGCCAGCAGTCAAGACGGACTAGCGGGAGGTCTGGCCAAGACCCAGTACTTC.

This clone was found a few times. The CDR3 reads CASSGRGGSTEAFF. In DNA form, the CDR3 reads TGTGCCAGCTCCGGGCGGGGAGGAAGCACTGAAGCTTTCTTT. The rearrangement links TRBV18 to TRBJ1-1, with D hard to call. Germline V gives CDR1 KGHSH, CDR2 LQKENI. V lost 6 bases, J lost 4 bases, and 15 bases lay in between. CDR3 length: 14 residues.

The chain combines TRBV28 with TRBJ2-1; 8 nucleotides agree with TRBD1. Germline CDR1 is MDHEN and CDR2 is SYDVKM. The CDR3 is made up of 14 amino acids. The trim removed 3 bases at V and 5 bases at J, leaving 3 bases unmatched. The CDR3 nucleotides are TGTGCCAGCAGTTTGAGACAGGGGAACAATGAGCAGTTCTTC. Encoded protein: CASSLRQGNNEQFF.

This chain joins TRBV7-3 and TRBJ2-7; D unclear. The V gene's germline CDR1 is SGHTA and CDR2 FQGTGA. Between the trimmed V and J ends, which lost 5 bases and 0 bases, there was a span of 17 bases. The CDR3 sequence is 16 residues long. CDR3 DNA: TGTGCCAGCAGCCCACTCGGCGGCACCGCCTCCTACGAGCAGTACGTC. Translation: CASSPLGGTASYEQYV.

J is TRBJ2-1 and V is TRBV30; tentative D call: TRBD2 (5 bases). Trimming left V 5 bases short and J 4 bases short, with 18 bases between. The CDR3 contains 15 residues. From germline, CDR1 is GTSNPN and CDR2 SVGIG (reference sequence). Here the CDR3 reads CAWSIGERRYNEQFF. DNA of the CDR3: TGTGCCTGGTCCATTGGGGAGAGGAGGTACAATGAGCAGTTCTTC.

The chain employs TRBV4-1 and TRBJ2-7, with 11 nucleotides matching TRBD1. The ends lost 1 base at V and 7 bases at J; junction bases unmatched: 6. This CDR3 is 15 amino acids long. CDR1 and CDR2 from the germline V gene are MGHRA and YSYEKL. The CDR3 DNA reads TGCGCCAGCAGCCAAGCCGGGACAGGGGGTTATGAGCAGTACTTC. Translating it yields CASSQAGTGGYEQYF.

This chain links TRBV20-1 with TRBJ1-5; no definite D call. Germline CDR1 and CDR2: DFQATT and SNEGSKA (reference sequence). This CDR3 has 11 amino acids. Trimming removed 7 bases at V and 12 bases at J, with 16 bases between. The CDR3 protein is CSVLVGRSQHF. The CDR3 DNA sequence: TGCAGTGTTTTGGTCGGGAGGAGCCAGCATTTT.

The chain has TRBV18 and TRBJ1-1; D gene uncertain. Trimming cost V 4 bases and J 1 base, with 13 bases left between them. This CDR3 region has 15 residues. Germline CDR1 and CDR2: KGHSH and LQKENI. In nucleotides, the CDR3 is TGTGCCAGCTCACGCGGGTCGATGCCGAACACTGAAGCTTTCTTT. Encoded protein: CASSRGSMPNTEAFF.

There are a few counts of this clone. The gene calls are TRBV11-2 and TRBJ2-3; 11 nucleotides align to TRBD2. After removal of 4 bases from V and 4 bases from J, the junction contained 16 bases not matched to a gene. Looked up from germline, CDR1 is SGHAT and CDR2 is FQNNGV. This CDR3 comprises 19 residues. The CDR3 spells CASSYNGGLLAGVADTQYF. The CDR3 coding sequence is TGTGCCAGCAGCTACAATGGGGGACTACTAGCGGGAGTGGCAGATACGCAGTATTTT.

This clone was found once. At one of its ends the junction is not consistent with the germline gene, which may arise from a read error. The genes are TRBV2 and TRBJ2-1, with 8 bases that match TRBD1. Germline values: CDR1 SNHLY, CDR2 FYNNEI. This CDR3 is 12 amino acids long. The CDR3 sequence: CGTGGGYNEQFF. The CDR3 coding sequence is TGCGGTACAGGGGGAGGCTACAATGAGCAGTTCTTC.

Remarks on this clone: Other nucleotide sequences from this sample produce the same CDR3. This chain links TRBV5-1 with TRBJ1-1, with 7 positions matching TRBD1. Germline V lookup: CDR1 SGHRS, CDR2 YFSETQ. The J segment lost 0 bases and the V segment lost 4 bases, leaving 3 bases of the junction unmatched. The CDR3 runs 14 residues. The CDR3 coding sequence is TGCGCCAGCAGCCTGGGACAGATGAACACTGAAGCTTTCTTT. Translated: CASSLGQMNTEAFF.

The genes are TRBV29-1 and TRBJ2-5; 9 bases match TRBD2. The CDR3 spans 14 residues. After removal of 4 bases from V and 5 bases from J, the junction contained 8 bases not matched to a gene. The germline gives CDR1 SQVTM, CDR2 ANQGSEA. The CDR3, as DNA: TGCAGCGTTGGGCTAGCGGGGAGACATGAGACCCAGTACTTC. As protein: CSVGLAGRHETQYF.

As DNA, the CDR3 is TGTGCCAGCAGCAAAGTTTCGGCAACTAATGAAAAACTGTTTTTT. This translates into CASSKVSATNEKLFF. This rearrangement joins TRBV21-1 to TRBJ1-4. TRBV21-1 constitutes a pseudogene. The CDR3 loop spans 15 amino acids.

The chain employs TRBV14 and TRBJ1-1; the D is unclear. CDR3 size: 13 residues. The ends were cut back, 2 bases at V and 4 bases at J, with 8 bases in the middle. The germline CDR1 and CDR2 sequences are SGHDN and FVKESK. CDR3 sequence: CASSQKGGTEAFF. CDR3 nucleotide sequence: TGTGCCAGCAGCCAAAAGGGAGGCACTGAAGCTTTCTTT.

At least ten counts were recorded for this clone. The chain links TRBV7-2 to TRBJ2-4; tentative D call: TRBD2 (6 bases). This CDR3 is built from 14 residues. With 5 bases removed from V and 8 bases from J, the gap between germline ends came to 16 bases. CDR1 and CDR2 (germline): SGHTA, FQGNSA. The CDR3 sequence is CASSRSGPGDIQYF. Here the CDR3 DNA reads TGTGCCAGCAGCCGGAGCGGCCCGGGAGACATTCAGTACTTC.

This clone has just a few counts. The chain recombines TRBV5-4 with TRBJ1-2; 7 bases fit TRBD1. Germline V gene sequence: CDR1 SGHNT, CDR2 YYREEE (reference sequence). The V and J ends lost 3 bases and 1 base, in that order; junction bases with no gene match: 3. The CDR3 is 14 amino acids. Written as DNA, the CDR3 is TGTGCCAGCAGCTGGGACAGATTTAACTATGGCTACACCTTC. It codes for CASSWDRFNYGYTF.

This chain uses TRBV19 with TRBJ1-4; 10 nucleotides match TRBD1. Germline CDR1 reads LNHDA; CDR2 reads SQIVND (reference sequence). CDR3 length: 14 amino acids. V lost 5 bases, J lost 5 bases, and 2 bases stayed unmatched. CDR3 loop: CASSADRGNEKLFF. CDR3 nucleotides: TGTGCCAGTAGTGCGGACAGGGGGAATGAAAAACTGTTTTTT.